The 5 T cell receptor beta chains presented below share a single source sample, sequenced in a study of T cells in Graves' hyperthyroidism and ophthalmopathy. Amplification targeted TCR beta CDR3 regions from RNA transcripts. TCR CDR3 underwent first-round RT-PCR with the HTBI primer set. TCRdb re-called the multiplex PCR reads with MiXCR, one entry per CDR3 protein. This table has about 350,000 distinct CDR3 sequences, 14% appearing once. The sequencing sample was made of blood. The origin of the receptors is a woman aged 30 to 39 with Graves' hyperthyroidism.

The gene calls are TRBV5-1 and TRBJ2-6, with unresolved D. The length of the CDR3 is 17 residues. CDR1 is SGHRS, CDR2 YFSETQ, per germline. The V end lost 4 bases, the J end lost 0 bases, and 14 bases lay between the germline ends. The CDR3 spells CASSLLGESSGANVLTF. The CDR3 nucleotides are TGCGCCAGCAGCCTTCTTGGCGAGAGCTCTGGGGCCAACGTCCTGACTTTC.

This clonotype was seen more than once but under ten times. The chain couples TRBV3-1 to TRBJ1-2, with D perhaps matching TRBD1 (6 bases). V was cut by 8 bases and J by 4 bases, with 14 bases left in between. The CDR3 covers 13 residues. CDR1 is LGHDT and CDR2 is YNNKEL in the germline V gene (reference sequence). The CDR3 coding sequence is TGTGCCAGCCGGCGGGGAGGGGGCTATGGCTACACCTTC. This sequence encodes CASRRGGGYGYTF.

This clonotype was seen ten or more times. J is TRBJ1-2 and V is TRBV7-2; D is unclear. The CDR3 covers 13 residues. The germline V gene has CDR1 SGHTA and CDR2 FQGNSA. Between the trimmed V and J ends, which lost 5 bases and 8 bases, there was a span of 15 bases. The CDR3 bases are TGTGCCAGCAGCGTCGACTCACGAGGCGGCTACACCTTC. Translating gives CASSVDSRGGYTF.

This clonotype has a count of ten or more. This chain uses TRBV28 with TRBJ2-7; TRBD2 matches 9 bases. CDR3 length equals 20 residues. Germline CDR1 is MDHEN and CDR2 is SYDVKM. The ends lost 3 bases at V and 3 bases at J; junction bases unmatched: 21. CDR3 residues: CASSFPAFETGTSIHYEQYF. The CDR3 bases are TGTGCCAGCAGTTTCCCTGCGTTCGAAACAGGGACTAGCATTCACTACGAGCAGTACTTC.

This clonotype was seen repeatedly, ten times or more. The CDR3 coding sequence is TGTGCCAGCTCACCAGGGAGGGATCAGCCCCAGCATTTT. Translated: CASSPGRDQPQHF. The chain carries TRBV18 and TRBJ1-5; D is unresolved. Germline V gene sequence: CDR1 KGHSH, CDR2 LQKENI. Trimming took off 2 bases at V and 5 bases at J, with 7 bases between the two ends. The CDR3 is 13 amino acids.